This T cell receptor beta chain came from a study of blood T cell repertoires in COVID-19. The wider study: PBMCs, B-cell-depleted T cells, or T cells provided the cDNA or gDNA that made up the material.

Germline-derived CDR1 and CDR2 are SGDLS and YYNGEE. V lost 3 bases, J lost 11 bases, and 12 bases lay in between. The CDR3 is 12 residues long. Original processing notes: Estimation of nucleated cell counts was performed using reference gene primer amplification. Sequencing was performed with immunoSEQ multiplex PCR; in TCRdb, only in-frame clones are kept and a portion is missing. V and J calls and clone size are as listed in that table; D and trimming were resolved from the DNA. The sample consists of over 150,000 clones, roughly 87% of them appearing once. Sample: peripheral blood. The V call is TRBV9, the J call TRBJ2-1; a possible D gene is TRBD1 (6 bases). This clonotype originated in a woman in her 70s with COVID-19, enrolled during active disease. CDR3 nucleotides: TGTGCCAGCAGCGGAAGAACAGGGCAGCAGTTCTTC. This gives the protein CASSGRTGQQFF.